In its sample, the clone carrying this T cell receptor (beta chain) was seen a few times. Its antigen is currently unknown. This record comes from a study of CD8+ T cells in alopecia areata. Germline V lookup: CDR1 GTSNPN, CDR2 SVGIG (reference sequence). Trimming took 0 bases from V and 0 from J, leaving 8 bases between them. The CDR3 totals 14 residues. Extracted from the samples, RNA was reverse transcribed into cDNA to serve as the sequencing template. Generated by immunoSEQ multiplex PCR, the TCRdb table keeps only in-frame clones and is missing some. The repertoire includes some 240,000 clones, about 60% of them detected once, and around 0.44% sits in the top ten. Points from the study as a whole: Whereas mice showed it more clearly, TCR sharing across patients was murkier, possibly because of HLA.

The sequence was collected from a human donor with alopecia areata. The V gene is TRBV30, the J gene TRBJ1-1; D is unclear. This specimen consisted of CD4+ T cells sorted from blood, obtained at week 0. The CDR3 region is CAWSVLGVNTEAFF. In DNA form, the CDR3 reads TGTGCCTGGAGTGTATTGGGTGTGAACACTGAAGCTTTCTTT.